This T cell receptor beta chain appears in the sequencing data of a study of response to subunit inactivated influenza vaccine. TCRdb independently ran MiXCR on the RT-PCR reads; one entry per CDR3 protein. This table holds hundreds of thousands of distinct CDR3 sequences, around 25% found once. Notes on this clonotype: Its specificity is not known.

Broader study findings: Few new T cells, the authors suggested, are recruited by each seasonal influenza vaccination.

The clonotype originates from a man aged 50 to 60 who received an inactivated influenza vaccine. This specimen was CD4+ T cells sorted from PBMCs, taken more than 4 days after vaccination.

The CDR3: CSAEGLADEQYF. The CDR3 nucleotides read TGCAGTGCCGAAGGACTAGCGGATGAGCAGTACTTC. The chain carries TRBV20-1 and TRBJ2-7, with 10 bases fitting TRBD2. V lost 6 bases and J lost 7; bases outside the gene matches: 6. The CDR3 has 12 residues. The germline V gene encodes CDR1 DFQATT and CDR2 SNEGSKA (reference sequence).